This TCR beta chain emerged from a study of blood T cell repertoires in COVID-19. Overall study: The United States, Italy and Spain provided the acute and convalescent COVID-19 samples. The cDNA or gDNA used as material had been derived from T cells, B-cell-depleted T cells, or PBMCs.

Authors' data handling: Reference gene primer amplification gave estimated nucleated cell counts. Repertoires were generated with immunoSEQ multiplex PCR, while TCRdb's copy carries only in-frame clones and drops some. The V and J calls and clone size come from that table; D and trimming were worked out from the DNA. Here the sample spans approximately 240,000 clones, roughly 85% being singletons. Of note for this clone: Other DNA sequences from this sample encode an identical CDR3 as well.

The CDR3 runs to 14 residues. The germline V gene encodes CDR1 SEHNR and CDR2 FQNEAQ (reference sequence). With 1 base removed from V and 3 bases from J, the gap between germline ends came to 6 bases. The V gene is TRBV7-9, the J gene TRBJ1-4, with D hard to call. The sequence was collected from a woman aged 18 to 35 who had recovered from COVID-19. Input material: peripheral blood. CDR3 loop: CASSLGASNEKLFF. The CDR3 DNA follows: TGTGCCAGCAGCTTAGGAGCGTCTAATGAAAAACTGTTTTTT.